The entry below gives a single T cell receptor beta chain sequence along with its context. Antigen specificity is unknown. A read error may produce the germline difference seen at one junction end. This table comes from immunoSEQ multiplex PCR, and its TCRdb copy is limited to in-frame clones, with some not included. The table shows some 100,000 clones, with approximately 94% occurring only once. This CDR3 comprises 15 residues. Germline V gene lookup returns CDR1 SGHDN and CDR2 FVKESK. The record originates from a study of siplizumab effects on memory and regulatory T cells. Study results and caveats: Unstimulated subsets were the mapping target of only a minor fraction of alloreactive clones. Siplizumab, the agent tested, significantly reduced alloreactive sequences traceable to unstimulated CD4+ memory cells.

The chain joins TRBV14 to TRBJ2-5; no clear D gene. The sequence derives from a human donor in good health. The sequenced sample was CD8+ T cells sorted from blood. In nucleotides, the CDR3 is TGTGCCAGCAGCCAAGACAGGATCCTACAAGAGGCCCAGTACTTC. It translates to CASSQDRILQEAQYF. The complete variable domain, with remaining parts taken from reference TRBV14 and TRBJ2-5, reads EAGVTQFPSHSVIEKGQTVTLRCDPISGHDNLYWYRRVMGKEIKFLLHFVKESKQDESGMPNNRFLAERTGGTYSTLKVQPAELEDSGVYFCASSQDRILQEAQYFGPGTRLLVL.